This T cell receptor (beta chain) was identified during a study of blood T cell repertoires in COVID-19. Across the whole study: The United States, Italy and Spain provided the acute and convalescent COVID-19 samples. PBMCs, B-cell-depleted T cells, or T cells were the source of the cDNA or gDNA that made up the material.

As handled by the study authors: Amplifying reference gene primers gave estimates of nucleated cell counts. The data were produced by immunoSEQ multiplex PCR, yet TCRdb's version contains in-frame clones alone and is incomplete. That table furnishes V, J and clone size, whereas the DNA furnished D and trimming. This table holds around 85,000 clones, roughly 91% found once. The TCR sequence derives from a woman between 50 and 59 years old with acute COVID-19. Source material: PBMCs or T cells enriched from blood (not recorded which).

CDR3 bases: TGTGCCAGCAGCCTTAGACAGTTCTCCTACGAGCAGTACTTC. Encoded protein: CASSLRQFSYEQYF. The V gene is TRBV3-1 (or the pseudogene TRBV3-2), the J gene TRBJ2-7; weak D call: TRBD1 (5 bases). CDR1 LGHDT and CDR2 YNNKEL come from the germline V gene (reference sequence). Trimming removed 4 bases from V and 0 bases from J, with 10 bases in between. This CDR3 contains 14 residues.